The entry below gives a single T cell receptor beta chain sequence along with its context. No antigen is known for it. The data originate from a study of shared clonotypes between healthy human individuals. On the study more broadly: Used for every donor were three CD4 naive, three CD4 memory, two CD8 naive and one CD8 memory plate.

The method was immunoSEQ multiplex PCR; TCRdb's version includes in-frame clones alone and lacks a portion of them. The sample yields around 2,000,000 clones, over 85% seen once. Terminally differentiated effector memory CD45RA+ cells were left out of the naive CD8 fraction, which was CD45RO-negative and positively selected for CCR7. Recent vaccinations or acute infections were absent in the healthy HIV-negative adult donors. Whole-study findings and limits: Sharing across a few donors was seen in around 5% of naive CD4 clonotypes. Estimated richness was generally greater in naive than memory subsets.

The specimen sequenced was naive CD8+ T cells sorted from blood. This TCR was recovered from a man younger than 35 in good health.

Here the CDR3 reads CASSYSSGERTNEQFF. CDR3 nucleotides: TGTGCCAGCAGTTACTCTAGTGGGGAGCGTACCAATGAGCAGTTCTTC. The chain couples TRBV6-5 to TRBJ2-1; weak D call: TRBD2 (5 bases). The germline V gene has CDR1 MNHEY and CDR2 SVGAGI. This CDR3 spans 16 amino acids. Trimming stripped 0 bases from V and 6 bases from J, with 15 bases between.